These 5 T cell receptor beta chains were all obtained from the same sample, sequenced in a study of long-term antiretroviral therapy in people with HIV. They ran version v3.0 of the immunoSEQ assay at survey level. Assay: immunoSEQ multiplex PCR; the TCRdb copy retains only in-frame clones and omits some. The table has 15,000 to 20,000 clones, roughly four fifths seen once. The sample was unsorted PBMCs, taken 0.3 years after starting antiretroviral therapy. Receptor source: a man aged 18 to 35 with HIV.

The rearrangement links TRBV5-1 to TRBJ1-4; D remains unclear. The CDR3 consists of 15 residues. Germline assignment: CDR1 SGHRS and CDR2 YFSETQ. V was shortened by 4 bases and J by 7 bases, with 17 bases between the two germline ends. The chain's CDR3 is CASSDAKGLREKLFF. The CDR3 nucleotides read TGCGCCAGCAGCGACGCCAAGGGCCTACGTGAAAAACTGTTTTTT.

CDR3 DNA sequence: TGCGCCAGCAGCCCGGGGGGCCGGGACGAGCAGTACTTC. Residues: CASSPGGRDEQYF. V gene TRBV5-1 combines with J gene TRBJ2-7; D is possibly TRBD2 (7 bases). The CDR3 length is 13 residues. Deletions cut 4 bases from V and 5 bases from J, with 13 bases between. The germline V gene has CDR1 SGHRS and CDR2 YFSETQ.

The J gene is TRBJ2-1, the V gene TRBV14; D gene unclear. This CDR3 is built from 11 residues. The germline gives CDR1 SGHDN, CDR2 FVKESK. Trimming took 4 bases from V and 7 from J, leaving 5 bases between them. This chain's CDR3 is CASSLGNEQFF. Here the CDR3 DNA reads TGTGCCAGCAGCCTGGGGAATGAGCAGTTCTTC.

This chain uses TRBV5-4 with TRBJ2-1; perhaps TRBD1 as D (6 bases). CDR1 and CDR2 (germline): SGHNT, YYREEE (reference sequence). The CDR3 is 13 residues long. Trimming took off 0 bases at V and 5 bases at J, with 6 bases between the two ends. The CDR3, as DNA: TGTGCCAGCAGCTTGGACAGGGACAATGAGCAGTTCTTC. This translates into CASSLDRDNEQFF.

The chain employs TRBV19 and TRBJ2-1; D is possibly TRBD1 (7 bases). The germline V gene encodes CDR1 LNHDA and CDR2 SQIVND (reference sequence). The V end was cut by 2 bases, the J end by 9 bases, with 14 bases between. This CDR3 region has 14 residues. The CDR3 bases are TGTGCCAGTAGTATAATTCCAGGGGGGATTGAGCAGTTCTTC. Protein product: CASSIIPGGIEQFF.